The rows below give T cell receptor beta chains drawn from one sample of a study of T-cell reconstitution after alpha-beta-depleted transplantation in children. MiXCR, run by TCRdb on the PCR reads, gives a single entry per CDR3 protein. The top ten clones hold less than 8% of a sample with a few hundred thousand distinct CDR3 sequences, about 9.5% of them seen once. The material sequenced was PBMCs from the stem cell graft donor, taken from the stem cell graft. The receptors were gathered from a human donor who donated a stem cell graft to a child with acute lymphoblastic leukemia. CDR3s leave out the opening cysteine and the closing phenylalanine or tryptophan. D genes are given only for firm matches. Size tells how often a clone was seen (once, few, many) or the class of an expanded clone, and some rows leave it out.

d_gene: TRBD1; j_gene: TRBJ2-1; v_gene: TRBV6-4; abundance: NA; CDR3aa: ASSPYNDWPHRGEQF
d_gene: TRBD1; j_gene: TRBJ1-2; v_gene: TRBV27; abundance: NA; CDR3aa: ASSQDRVHGYT
d_gene: NA; j_gene: TRBJ2-6; v_gene: TRBV3-1; abundance: few; CDR3aa: ASSQEIFGSRLGSGANVLT
d_gene: TRBD2; j_gene: TRBJ2-1; v_gene: TRBV20-1; abundance: NA; CDR3aa: SANRFRDYPLFYNEQF
d_gene: NA; j_gene: TRBJ1-1; v_gene: TRBV5-1; abundance: many; CDR3aa: ASSLNWGTTEAF
d_gene: NA; j_gene: TRBJ2-3; v_gene: TRBV12-3/TRBV12-4; abundance: many; CDR3aa: ASSDVGTTDTQY
d_gene: NA; j_gene: TRBJ1-4; v_gene: TRBV12-5; abundance: once; CDR3aa: ASGSDATNEKLF
d_gene: NA; j_gene: TRBJ1-2; v_gene: TRBV6-5; abundance: NA; CDR3aa: ASSYSPEDSGYT
d_gene: NA; j_gene: TRBJ1-1; v_gene: TRBV5-6; abundance: many; CDR3aa: ASSLVGQGNTEAF
d_gene: NA; j_gene: TRBJ2-5; v_gene: TRBV29-1; abundance: few; CDR3aa: SVGASQETQY
d_gene: NA; j_gene: TRBJ2-7; v_gene: TRBV9; abundance: NA; CDR3aa: ASSVATGGAYEQY
d_gene: TRBD1; j_gene: TRBJ2-5; v_gene: TRBV5-4; abundance: many; CDR3aa: ASTQMTGGEETQY
d_gene: NA; j_gene: TRBJ1-2; v_gene: TRBV19; abundance: few; CDR3aa: ASKDQAETAYGYT
d_gene: NA; j_gene: TRBJ1-5; v_gene: TRBV7-2; abundance: many; CDR3aa: ASSLANRVIQPQH
d_gene: NA; j_gene: TRBJ2-1; v_gene: TRBV7-8; abundance: NA; CDR3aa: ASSLSVSRQGRGDNEQF
d_gene: NA; j_gene: TRBJ1-1; v_gene: TRBV5-1; abundance: few; CDR3aa: ASSLGGSGNTEAF
d_gene: TRBD1; j_gene: TRBJ1-1; v_gene: TRBV10-2; abundance: few; CDR3aa: ASSRQGSTEAF
d_gene: TRBD1; j_gene: TRBJ1-1; v_gene: TRBV5-6; abundance: many; CDR3aa: ASSLIGQGGTEAF
d_gene: NA; j_gene: TRBJ2-1; v_gene: TRBV5-1; abundance: many; CDR3aa: ASSLASGFRTYNEQF
d_gene: NA; j_gene: TRBJ1-6; v_gene: TRBV3-1; abundance: NA; CDR3aa: ASSQFPRDSPLH
d_gene: TRBD1; j_gene: TRBJ1-2; v_gene: TRBV9; abundance: NA; CDR3aa: ASSAGAGQINYGYT
d_gene: NA; j_gene: TRBJ2-1; v_gene: TRBV10-2; abundance: many; CDR3aa: ASSEVGPYNEQF
d_gene: NA; j_gene: TRBJ2-1; v_gene: TRBV6-2/TRBV6-3; abundance: few; CDR3aa: ASEGVVNVSSRRF
d_gene: NA; j_gene: TRBJ2-1; v_gene: TRBV24-1; abundance: NA; CDR3aa: ATSDSSTDEQF
d_gene: NA; j_gene: TRBJ2-5; v_gene: TRBV4-1; abundance: NA; CDR3aa: ASSTWESAQETQY
d_gene: NA; j_gene: TRBJ2-5; v_gene: TRBV10-1; abundance: many; CDR3aa: ASGGIQETQY
d_gene: TRBD1; j_gene: TRBJ1-1; v_gene: TRBV6-5; abundance: many; CDR3aa: ASSSNRGTEAF
d_gene: NA; j_gene: TRBJ1-1; v_gene: TRBV4-3; abundance: few; CDR3aa: ASSQEWGTQLVTEAF
d_gene: NA; j_gene: TRBJ1-1; v_gene: TRBV4-3; abundance: few; CDR3aa: ASSQDGGLSLPEAF
d_gene: NA; j_gene: TRBJ2-3; v_gene: TRBV7-2; abundance: many; CDR3aa: ASSTLTRRGYTDTQY
d_gene: NA; j_gene: TRBJ2-3; v_gene: TRBV6-1; abundance: few; CDR3aa: ASGPPRRDDITDTQY
d_gene: NA; j_gene: TRBJ2-5; v_gene: TRBV29-1; abundance: many; CDR3aa: SVDDRREETQY
d_gene: TRBD2; j_gene: TRBJ2-5; v_gene: TRBV12-3/TRBV12-4; abundance: few; CDR3aa: ASSPPGGIEVETQY
d_gene: TRBD1; j_gene: TRBJ2-2; v_gene: TRBV11-2; abundance: few; CDR3aa: ASSTLTGGRTGELF
d_gene: TRBD1; j_gene: TRBJ1-2; v_gene: TRBV27; abundance: NA; CDR3aa: ASSPQDRPNYGYT
d_gene: NA; j_gene: TRBJ2-1; v_gene: TRBV30; abundance: few; CDR3aa: AWSVQDNEQF
d_gene: NA; j_gene: TRBJ2-2; v_gene: TRBV5-8; abundance: many; CDR3aa: ASSPGFSRATGELF
d_gene: NA; j_gene: TRBJ2-1; v_gene: TRBV7-2; abundance: NA; CDR3aa: ASSSRGSDEF
d_gene: TRBD1; j_gene: TRBJ2-7; v_gene: TRBV5-1; abundance: many; CDR3aa: ASSLEQGVAWEQY
d_gene: TRBD1; j_gene: TRBJ1-6; v_gene: TRBV4-3; abundance: many; CDR3aa: ASSQEYRGYNSPLH
d_gene: TRBD2; j_gene: TRBJ2-5; v_gene: TRBV29-1; abundance: many; CDR3aa: SVENGGETQY
d_gene: TRBD2; j_gene: TRBJ2-3; v_gene: TRBV5-1; abundance: NA; CDR3aa: ASNWMPAGDTDTQY
d_gene: TRBD2; j_gene: TRBJ2-2; v_gene: TRBV12-3/TRBV12-4; abundance: NA; CDR3aa: ASSLFSGGTGELF
d_gene: NA; j_gene: TRBJ2-1; v_gene: TRBV5-1; abundance: few; CDR3aa: ASSLWTQRSYNEQF
d_gene: TRBD1; j_gene: TRBJ2-3; v_gene: TRBV19; abundance: NA; CDR3aa: ASSILGQGPDTQY
d_gene: NA; j_gene: TRBJ2-1; v_gene: TRBV6-1; abundance: once; CDR3aa: ARSVRLTTYNEQF
d_gene: NA; j_gene: TRBJ1-1; v_gene: TRBV5-1; abundance: few; CDR3aa: ASSTYMVNTEAF
d_gene: NA; j_gene: TRBJ1-1; v_gene: TRBV5-8; abundance: few; CDR3aa: ASSRRVNTEAF